What follows describes a single T cell receptor beta chain. Antigen specificity is unknown. Regarding time point: persistent/refractory GD, antithyroid drugs over 5 years with positive TRAb. RNA isolated from PBMCs was used to make the TCR library. The sample is drawn from a study of regulatory T cells in long-lasting Graves disease. Whole-study results and caveats: Tissue studied was limited to peripheral blood, excluding thyroid tissue. Newly diagnosed disease favored TRBV20-1 and TRBJ2-1 over persistent disease.

The CDR3 extends over 16 amino acids. Germline V gene lookup returns CDR1 SGDLS and CDR2 YYNGEE. With 0 bases removed from V and 0 bases from J, the gap between germline ends came to 9 bases. According to the study, TCR beta libraries were built with iRepertoire HTBI primers and CDR3-region Arm-PCR. TCRdb re-called the multiplex PCR reads with MiXCR, one entry per CDR3 protein. The sample lists around 450,000 distinct CDR3 sequences, about 22% seen once, with approximately 6.4% in the top ten. The chain is built from TRBV9 and TRBJ2-2; D gene uncertain. The source was peripheral blood mononuclear cells (PBMCs), collected when the disease was refractory, from a patient treated with antithyroid drugs. This clonotype was sampled from a female donor with Graves disease. The CDR3 DNA reads TGTGCCAGCAGCGTAGGTGGAAATACGAACACCGGGGAGCTGTTTTTT. It yields the protein CASSVGGNTNTGELFF. Combining the CDR3 with reference TRBV9 and TRBJ2-2 gives the whole variable domain DSGVTQTPKHLITATGQRVTLRCSPRSGDLSVYWYQQSLDQGLQFLIQYYNGEERAKGNILERFSAQQFPDLHSELNLSSLELGDSALYFCASSVGGNTNTGELFFGEGSRLTVL.